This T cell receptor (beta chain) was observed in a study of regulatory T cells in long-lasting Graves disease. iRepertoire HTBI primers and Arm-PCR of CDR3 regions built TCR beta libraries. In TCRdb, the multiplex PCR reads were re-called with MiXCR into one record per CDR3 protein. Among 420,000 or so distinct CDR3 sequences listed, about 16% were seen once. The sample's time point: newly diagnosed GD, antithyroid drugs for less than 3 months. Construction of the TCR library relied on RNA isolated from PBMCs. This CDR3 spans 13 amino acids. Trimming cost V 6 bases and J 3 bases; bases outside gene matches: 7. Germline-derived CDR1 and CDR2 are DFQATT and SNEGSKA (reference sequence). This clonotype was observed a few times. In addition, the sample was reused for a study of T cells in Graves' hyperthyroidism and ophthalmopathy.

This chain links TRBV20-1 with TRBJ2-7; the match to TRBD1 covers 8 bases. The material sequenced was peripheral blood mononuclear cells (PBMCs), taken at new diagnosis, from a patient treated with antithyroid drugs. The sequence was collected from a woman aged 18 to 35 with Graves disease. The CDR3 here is CSAPGQANYEQYF. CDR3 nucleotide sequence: TGCAGTGCCCCGGGACAGGCCAACTACGAGCAGTACTTC.